The source of this TCR beta chain is a study of blood T cells in healthy people across ages (dated by TCRdb to between 2014 and 2017). With respect to the entire study: In model experiments, template switching captured about one uniquely barcoded TCR beta cDNA molecule for every two T cells. Using deep sequencing normalized with unique cDNA molecular identifiers, the study measured how TCR beta repertoire diversity changes with age. The donors were divided into four age groups: young (average around 16 years), middle-aged (around 37), aged (about 61) and long-lived (roughly 82). The study analyzed two additional independent replicas of 1 million unique cDNA reads from the same blood draw for two donors, one aged 18 to 30 and one aged 80 or older.

Study-wide findings and limitations: As age increased, observed TCR beta diversity per million T cells dropped in a roughly linear way, and a significant reduction was already evident by age roughly 40. The CMV infection status of donors was not known, potentially confounding age-related changes in expanded clonotypes. Since profiling was done on bulk unsorted PBMCs, naive and antigen-experienced compartments could not be conclusively compared. Estimates of total diversity based on one million sequenced T cells were considered lower bounds and underestimates. Compared with the aged group, the long-lived group had more naive CD4+ T cells, fewer expanded clones and increased TCR diversity, a pattern suggesting age selection. The percentage of naive T cells measured by flow cytometry correlated strongly with observed TCR beta diversity.

A note on this clonotype: Its antigen is not yet known. No base quality values were provided; no much bigger clone lies one nucleotide off.

Donors were roughly 40 systemically healthy Caucasian individuals from Russia aged roughly 6 to 95 years. Each donor gave ten milliliters of peripheral blood, collected into EDTA-treated Vacutainer tubes. Ficoll-Paque density-gradient centrifugation was used to isolate PBMCs, with at least 7 million per sample. Total RNA, at least 6 micrograms per sample, was extracted from PBMCs with Trizol reagent. For every donor, an aliquot of PBMCs went through flow cytometry to measure the percentages of naive CD45RAhigh/CD27high T cells. Libraries were built with 5' RACE. Sequenced on an Illumina HiSeq 2500. A second PCR of roughly 6 to 12 cycles was run with a J-beta primer mix and a sample-barcoded 5' primer. A template-switch 5' adaptor carrying 12 random nucleotides introduced a unique molecular identifier onto each TCR beta cDNA molecule. At least 2.5 million CDR3-containing paired-end reads were obtained from each sample. The Mint cDNA synthesis kit, primed by a TRBC-specific oligonucleotide, was used to synthesize first-strand cDNA from all RNA. Following uracil-DNA glycosylase treatment, all cDNA underwent a first 18-cycle PCR with the universal primers M1SS and BC2_uni_R. Per the source publication's procedure: Each sample was normalized by randomly selecting 1 million high-quality reads, each carrying a distinct molecular identifier. Instead of being binned into consensus sequences, reads with shared molecular identifiers were discarded. MiTCR, set to a Q25 quality threshold and the strictest error-elimination algorithm, was used for CDR3 identification, clonotype clustering and error correction. A nonparametric unseen species model with Euler transformation was used to estimate lower-bound total TCR beta diversity. In TCRdb, the public reads were trimmed at Q25 with fastp and aligned with MiXCR, with productive beta chains retained. Each CDR3 protein appears once, grouped with its most common genes and DNA. In this record, the V and J calls reflect TCRdb's handling and not the investigators' own analysis. The table for this sample lists some 560,000 distinct CDR3 sequences; 25% to 35% of them were counted only once. The top ten constitute approximately 3.5% of the sample.

V sheds 5 bases and J sheds 2 bases, leaving 14 bases between their ends. CDR1 is given as SGHRS and CDR2 as YFSETQ, both from the germline V gene. From its cysteine to its phenylalanine, the CDR3 spans 15 amino acids. Of the read, only the CDR3 DNA is kept; its 45 bases are in frame from base 1. This sample was shared with a second study, whose subject was T cells of mothers and their children. As that second study puts it: Nine systemically healthy Caucasian individuals, comprising three mothers and their six children, were included as donors. cDNA synthesis consumed the entire amount of extracted RNA, loaded at 1.5 ug RNA in each 15 ul reaction. In the second PCR, the M1S primer introduced both the sample barcodes and 2-4 random nucleotides. Each mother yielded over 8.5 million TCR beta CDR3 reads and each child 3 million or so reads. In both related and unrelated pairs, thymic selection shapes the output of TCR recombination in a similar way, with inherited differences having only a minor effect. Related mother-child pairs always showed normalized repertoire overlap that was slightly higher than in unrelated mother-child pairs, though the difference was never significant. No persistent microchimeric T cell clones were detected, at a sensitivity of 90 to 100 clones per million clonotypes. In the study, deep NGS was used to compare the TCR beta repertoires of mothers and children, and features distinguishing related mother-child pairs from unrelated individuals were sought. Mothers averaged about 37 +/- 4 years of age and children averaged about 10 +/- 4 years. After adapter ligation was performed with NEBNext reagents, the libraries were sequenced on an Illumina HiSeq 2000 with 100+100 nt paired-end reads. To avoid cross-contamination, the mother libraries and the child libraries were prepared a month apart and sequenced in separate runs. Each donor had between roughly 450,000 and 2,100,000 distinct TCR beta clonotypes identified. Naive TCR beta clonotypes were estimated from low-frequency clonotypes matched to each donor's FACS-determined naive share, without sorting.

Sequenced sample: blood. This sequence was found in a boy between 2 and 10 years old in good health. The chain is assembled from TRBV5-1 and TRBJ2-1; confidence is insufficient to name the D gene. The CDR3 is CASSDRGETYNEQFF. The DNA sequence follows: TGCGCCAGCAGTGATCGTGGGGAAACCTACAATGAGCAGTTCTTC.